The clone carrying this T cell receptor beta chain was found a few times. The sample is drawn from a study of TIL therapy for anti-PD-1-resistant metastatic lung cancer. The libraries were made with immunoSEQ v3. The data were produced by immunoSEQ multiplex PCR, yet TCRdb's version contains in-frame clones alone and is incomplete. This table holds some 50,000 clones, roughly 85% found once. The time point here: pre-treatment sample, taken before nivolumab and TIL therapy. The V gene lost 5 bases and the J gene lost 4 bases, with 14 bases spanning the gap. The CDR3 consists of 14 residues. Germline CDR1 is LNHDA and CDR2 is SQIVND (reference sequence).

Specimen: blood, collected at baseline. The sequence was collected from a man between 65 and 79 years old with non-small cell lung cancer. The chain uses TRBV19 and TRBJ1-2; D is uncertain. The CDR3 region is CASSPNTAGYGYTF. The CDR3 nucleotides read TGTGCCAGTAGTCCCAATACCGCTGGCTATGGCTACACCTTC. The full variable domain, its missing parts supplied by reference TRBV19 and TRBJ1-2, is DGGITQSPKYLFRKEGQNVTLSCEQNLNHDAMYWYRQDPGQGLRLIYYSQIVNDFQKGDIAEGYSVSREKKESFPLTVTSAQKNPTAFYLCASSPNTAGYGYTFGSGTRLTVV.